This T cell receptor (beta chain) was recovered during a study of T cell repertoires in cytomegalovirus infection. Study-level information: Indicated by public TCR beta signatures were CMV infection and matching HLA type. Points from the study as a whole: CMV carriers with the relevant HLA were identified by cumulative public TCR beta family frequency. HLA-C-restricted CMV-specific TCR beta clonotypes prevailed in the ex vivo response.

In its sample, this clonotype was seen a few times. Its antigen is currently unknown. CDR3 length equals 14 residues. Trimming removed 6 bases from V and 2 bases from J, with 13 bases in between. TCRdb processed the reads anew with MiXCR; each CDR3 protein has one entry. Altogether 150,000 to 200,000 distinct CDR3 sequences are present, about 20% being singletons, with the ten largest covering approximately 2.9%. Source material: PBMCs. This chain joins TRBV12-3 or TRBV12-4 and TRBJ1-2, with D tentatively TRBD1 (5 bases). The clonotype comes from a human donor in good health (CMV status not recorded). Some clones in this sample may be carry-over from other donors' samples. The CDR3 DNA is TGTGCCAGCAGAGGGGTGGGACTAAACTATGGCTACACCTTC. As protein: CASRGVGLNYGYTF.